This is a list of T cell receptor beta chains from one sample in a study of technical replicates of blood from a handful of donors. Sequencing was performed with immunoSEQ multiplex PCR; in TCRdb, only in-frame clones are kept and a portion is missing. The repertoire holds more than 90,000 clones, with approximately 96% as singletons. The sequenced material came from T cells isolated from PBMCs. These receptors came from a human donor in good health. CDR3s include the opening cysteine and the closing phenylalanine or tryptophan. A D gene is named only where the DNA matches it firmly.

TRBV29-1	-	TRBJ1-4	CSVGSGELFF	TGCAGCGTAGGCTCCGGGGAACTGTTTTTT
TRBV10-3	TRBD1	TRBJ1-2	CAISVRDRGYGYTF	TGTGCCATCAGTGTCCGGGACAGGGGTTACGGCTACACCTTC
TRBV6-5	-	TRBJ2-5	CASSAPGPNQETQYF	TGTGCCAGCAGTGCTCCGGGTCCCAACCAAGAGACCCAGTACTTC
TRBV29-1	-	TRBJ1-3	CSVQKGGTGNTIYF	TGCAGCGTTCAGAAGGGGGGGACTGGAAACACCATATATTTT
TRBV15	TRBD2	TRBJ2-1	CATSSQTSRELKMMDNEQFF	TGTGCCACCAGCTCTCAGACTAGCCGGGAGCTGAAGATGATGGACAATGAGCAGTTCTTC
TRBV11-2	-	TRBJ2-7	CASSLVTVGIYIPLEQYF	TGTGCCAGCAGCTTAGTAACAGTCGGTATCTATATTCCCCTAGAGCAGTACTTC
TRBV19	TRBD2	TRBJ2-4	CASSIGGGASKNIQYF	TGTGCCAGTAGTATAGGCGGGGGGGCCTCCAAAAACATTCAGTACTTC
TRBV15	TRBD2	TRBJ2-5	CATSSGTSGSRETQYF	TGTGCCACCAGCAGTGGGACTAGCGGGAGTCGGGAGACCCAGTACTTC
TRBV6-4	-	TRBJ2-2	CASRIDSGRTGELFF	TGTGCCAGCAGAATTGACAGTGGAAGAACCGGGGAGCTGTTTTTT
TRBV28	-	TRBJ2-3	CASSFGFLNTDTQYF	TGTGCCAGCAGTTTTGGCTTCCTGAACACAGATACGCAGTATTTT
TRBV6-1	-	TRBJ2-6	CASSERVSGANVLTF	TGTGCCAGCAGTGAACGAGTCTCTGGGGCCAACGTCCTGACTTTC
TRBV5-1	-	TRBJ2-7	CASSLTASYEQYF	TGCGCCAGCAGCTTGACTGCATCCTACGAGCAGTACTTC
TRBV5-1	-	TRBJ2-2	CASSLNRVGPGELFF	TGCGCCAGCAGCTTAAACAGGGTCGGTCCCGGGGAGCTGTTTTTT
TRBV29-1	TRBD1	TRBJ2-7	CSVEGGGQGYEQYF	TGCAGCGTTGAAGGGGGGGGACAGGGTTACGAGCAGTACTTC
TRBV5-4	TRBD2	TRBJ2-1	CASSPNTGTSGYNEQFF	TGTGCCAGCAGCCCAAACACCGGGACTAGCGGCTACAATGAGCAGTTCTTC
TRBV29-1	-	TRBJ1-2	CSGEGNYGYTF	TGCAGCGGGGAGGGTAACTATGGCTACACCTTC
TRBV18	TRBD1	TRBJ1-3	CASSPRTGRSGNTIYF	TGTGCCAGCTCACCACGGACAGGGCGCTCTGGAAACACCATATATTTT
TRBV5-1	TRBD1	TRBJ2-1	CASSSSLLDSGGSEQFF	TGCGCCAGCAGCTCCTCCCTCCTTGATTCAGGGGGTAGTGAGCAGTTCTTC
TRBV28	-	TRBJ2-7	CASSSQSYEQYF	TGTGCCAGCAGTTCACAGTCCTACGAGCAGTACTTC
TRBV28	-	TRBJ2-1	CASTPPSAGRGNNEQFF	TGTGCCAGCACCCCCCCATCGGCCGGGCGGGGTAACAATGAGCAGTTCTTC
TRBV11-3	-	TRBJ2-1	CASSLGYNEQFF	TGTGCCAGCAGCTTAGGTTATAATGAGCAGTTCTTC
TRBV5-1	-	TRBJ2-7	CASSLGVRFSSYEQYF	TGCGCCAGCAGCTTGGGCGTCCGCTTTAGCTCCTACGAGCAGTACTTC